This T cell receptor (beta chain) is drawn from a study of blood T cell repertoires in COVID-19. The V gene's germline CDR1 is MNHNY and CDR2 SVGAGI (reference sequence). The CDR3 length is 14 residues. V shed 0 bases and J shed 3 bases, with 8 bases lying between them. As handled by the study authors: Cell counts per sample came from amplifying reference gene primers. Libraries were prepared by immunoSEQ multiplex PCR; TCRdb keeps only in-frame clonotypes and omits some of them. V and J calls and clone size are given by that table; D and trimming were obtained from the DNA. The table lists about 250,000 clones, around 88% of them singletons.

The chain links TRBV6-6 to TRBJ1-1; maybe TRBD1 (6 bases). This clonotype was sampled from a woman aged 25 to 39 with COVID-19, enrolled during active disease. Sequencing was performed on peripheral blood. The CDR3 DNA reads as TGTGCCAGCAGTTACTCTTCAGGGGACACTGAAGCTTTCTTT. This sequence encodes CASSYSSGDTEAFF.